A selection of T cell receptor beta chains follows, all from one sample in a study of T-cell reconstitution after alpha-beta-depleted transplantation in children. TCRdb reanalysed the PCR reads using MiXCR and keeps one entry per CDR3 protein. The sample shows fewer than 400,000 distinct CDR3 sequences, roughly 20% of them seen only once. This sample comprised PBMCs from the stem cell graft donor, obtained from the stem cell graft. The receptors stem from a human donor who donated a stem cell graft to a child with acute myeloid leukemia. CDR3s include the opening cysteine and the closing phenylalanine or tryptophan. A D gene is named only where the DNA matches it firmly. Where a row states a size, it is once, few, many or the class of an expanded clone; other rows omit it.

clone size,D gene,J gene,V gene,CDR3 DNA,CDR3 protein
few,TRBD1,TRBJ2-7,TRBV6-6,TGTGCCAGCAGTTACAGGGGGCCGGAGCAGTACTTC,CASSYRGPEQYF
many,TRBD2,TRBJ2-2,TRBV5-4,TGTGCCAGCAGTGACGCCACCGGGACTACTCTATTCGGGGAGCTGTTTTTT,CASSDATGTTLFGELFF
.,.,TRBJ1-1,TRBV2,TGTGCCAGCAGTGTGCAATACGGGGACACTGAAGCTTTCTTT,CASSVQYGDTEAFF
few,.,TRBJ2-3,TRBV20-1,TGCAGTGCTGGGTGGAGCGGATACAGATACACGCAGTATTTT,CSAGWSGYRYTQYF
many,TRBD1,TRBJ2-2,TRBV20-1,TGCAGAGCCCTGGTGGGACAGGGAGTCGGGGAGCTGTTTTTT,CRALVGQGVGELFF
many,TRBD2,TRBJ2-1,TRBV29-1,TGCAGCGTTGTACTAGCGGGAGGGCCTTACAATGAGCAGTTCTTC,CSVVLAGGPYNEQFF
.,TRBD1,TRBJ1-2,TRBV20-1,TGCAGTGCTCGGACAGGGACCAACTATGGCTACACCTTC,CSARTGTNYGYTF
many,TRBD1,TRBJ2-7,TRBV25-1,TGTGCCAGCAGTGAAGGTGGGACAGGGTCATGGAACGAGCAGTACTTC,CASSEGGTGSWNEQYF
many,.,TRBJ2-1,TRBV27,TGTGCCAGCAGGGGGCTAGGTCCTGAGCAGTTCTTC,CASRGLGPEQFF
many,TRBD1,TRBJ2-1,TRBV7-2,TGTGCCAGCAGCCAAAAACCGGACAGGGGCAATGAGCAGTTCTTC,CASSQKPDRGNEQFF
few,.,TRBJ2-7,TRBV6-2/TRBV6-3,TGTGCCAGCGCATCCTACGAGCAGTACTTC,CASASYEQYF
many,.,TRBJ2-2,TRBV27,TGTGCCAGCAGATCTGGGTCGGGGCGGTCGACCGGGGAGCTGTTTTTT,CASRSGSGRSTGELFF
.,.,TRBJ2-3,TRBV20-1,TGCAGTGCCCGGGTTGGGTCACGGGGCGAAGATACGCAGTATTTT,CSARVGSRGEDTQYF
.,.,TRBJ2-2,TRBV24-1,TGTGCCACCAGTGATTTGACCCCGGGACCAACAAAAACCGGGGAGCTGTTTTTT,CATSDLTPGPTKTGELFF
.,TRBD1,TRBJ2-7,TRBV24-1,TGTGCCACCAGTGTCACAGGGGGTAGTCACGAGCAGTACTTC,CATSVTGGSHEQYF
.,TRBD1,TRBJ2-2,TRBV28,TGTGCCAGCACCCCGGGGACAGGCTGGGAGAAAAGGAACACCGGGGAGCTGTTTTTT,CASTPGTGWEKRNTGELFF
.,.,TRBJ2-4,TRBV3-1,TGTGCCAGCAGCCCCGGGCCGGAAAAAAACATTCAGTACTTC,CASSPGPEKNIQYF
.,TRBD2,TRBJ2-7,TRBV12-3/TRBV12-4,TGTGCCAGCAGACGACTAGCGGGAGGGACCTACGAGCAGTACTTC,CASRRLAGGTYEQYF
many,TRBD1,TRBJ1-1,TRBV10-3,TGTGCCATCAGGGGGACAGGGGAGAACACTGAAGCTTTCTTT,CAIRGTGENTEAFF
many,.,TRBJ2-3,TRBV7-3,TGTGCCAGCAGCCCAGCCACTAACACAGATACGCAGTATTTT,CASSPATNTDTQYF
.,.,TRBJ1-1,TRBV12-3/TRBV12-4,TGTGCCAGCAGTTTAGGCGCTTGGGGGGGGAAGAACACTGAAGCTTTCTTT,CASSLGAWGGKNTEAFF
.,.,TRBJ2-2,TRBV3-1,TGTGCCAGCAGCCAAGTGTCCGCGAACACCGGGGAGCTGTTTTTT,CASSQVSANTGELFF
.,.,TRBJ1-2,TRBV20-1,TGCAGCCGTGTCGGGGGGGCAAATGGCTACACCTTC,CSRVGGANGYTF
once,TRBD1,TRBJ1-6,TRBV7-9,TGTGCCACCCGGGACAGGGGAGGATCACCCCTCCACTTT,CATRDRGGSPLHF
.,TRBD2,TRBJ2-3,TRBV28,TGTGCCAGCACTCCGGGACTAGCTTCAGATACGCAGTATTTT,CASTPGLASDTQYF
.,.,TRBJ1-2,TRBV15,TGTGCCACCAGCAGAGATAAAGGGTATAACTATGGCTACACCTTC,CATSRDKGYNYGYTF
.,.,TRBJ2-1,TRBV21-1,TGTGCCAGCAGCAACGCTACCGTGTGGCGGGAAAGGTACAATGAGCAGTTCTTC,CASSNATVWRERYNEQFF
few,.,TRBJ2-7,TRBV4-3,TGCGCCAGCAGCCAAGATGCCTCATCCTACGAGCAGTACTTC,CASSQDASSYEQYF
.,.,TRBJ2-1,TRBV6-2/TRBV6-3,TGTGCCAGCAGCCGCCTCGTTGAGGATGAGCAGTTCTTC,CASSRLVEDEQFF
many,TRBD2,TRBJ2-1,TRBV12-3/TRBV12-4,TGTGCCAGCAGTTTAGTGACTAGCGGGAGCAATGAGCAGTTCTTC,CASSLVTSGSNEQFF
.,TRBD2,TRBJ2-4,TRBV10-2,TGCGCCAGCAGGAAAGCGGGACTAGCCAAAAACATTCAGTACTTC,CASRKAGLAKNIQYF
few,.,TRBJ1-2,TRBV20-1,TGCAGACCGTCCGGGACCAGCTCTAACTATGGCTACACCTTC,CRPSGTSSNYGYTF
.,.,TRBJ1-1,TRBV12-3/TRBV12-4,TGTGCCAGCAGTTTACTCGGGAACGGGAACACTGAAGCTTTCTTT,CASSLLGNGNTEAFF
few,.,TRBJ2-3,TRBV20-1,TGCAGTGCTAGCGGGGGCAGAAACACAGATACGCAGTATTTT,CSASGGRNTDTQYF
once,.,TRBJ2-1,TRBV14,TGTGCCAGCAGCCAAAGCGGAGGGGGTGCGTTCGGCAATGAGCAGTTCTTC,CASSQSGGGAFGNEQFF
.,.,TRBJ1-4,TRBV25-1,TGTGCCAGCAGTGGGACAAGAAGGGATGAAAAACTGTTTTTT,CASSGTRRDEKLFF
.,.,TRBJ2-3,TRBV7-8,TGTGCCAGCAGCTTAGGCCGAGAGGGGGATACGCAGTATTTT,CASSLGREGDTQYF
.,.,TRBJ2-1,TRBV27,TGTGCCAGCAGTTTGGCGACTCCAAGTTACAATGAGCAGTTCTTC,CASSLATPSYNEQFF
few,.,TRBJ2-3,TRBV5-1,TGCGCCAGCGGGATGACGGGGACTAGCACAGATACGCAGTATTTT,CASGMTGTSTDTQYF
.,TRBD2,TRBJ2-2,TRBV20-1,TGCAGTGCTAGAGCCCCGACTAGCCCTCCCGGGGAGCTGTTTTTT,CSARAPTSPPGELFF
.,TRBD2,TRBJ2-3,TRBV13,TGTGCCAGCAGCTCTGGACTAGCGGGAGAGGGTACGCAGTATTTT,CASSSGLAGEGTQYF
many,.,TRBJ2-7,TRBV29-1,TGCAGCGGGGGAGGTGGAGGGACCTACGAGCAGTACTTC,CSGGGGGTYEQYF
.,.,TRBJ2-7,TRBV5-1,TGCGCCAGCAGCGACCACTCCCGTGGTGCGCAGTACTTC,CASSDHSRGAQYF
few,.,TRBJ1-4,TRBV29-1,TGCAGCGTTCCGGGGAGAGGTGAAAAACTGTTTTTT,CSVPGRGEKLFF
.,.,TRBJ1-1,TRBV29-1,TGCAGCGCCTATCTACGAGGGACGGAAGCTTTCTTT,CSAYLRGTEAFF
.,.,TRBJ1-2,TRBV7-2,TGTGCCATCAGCTTAGCCCCAGGGGAAGGTGGCTACACCTTC,CAISLAPGEGGYTF